This T cell receptor (beta chain) appears in the sequencing data of a study of blood T cell repertoires in COVID-19. Study-wide context: Donors in the United States, Italy and Spain gave samples during acute or convalescent COVID-19. T cells, B-cell-depleted T cells, or PBMCs supplied cDNA or gDNA.

With 6 bases removed from V and 6 bases from J, the gap between germline ends came to 9 bases. This CDR3 has 12 residues. Germline CDR1 reads SNHLY; CDR2 reads FYNNEI. This clone has a single count. Authors' processing steps: Estimation of nucleated cell counts relied on the amplification of reference gene primers. TCRdb keeps only in-frame clones here, not all; method: immunoSEQ multiplex PCR. Clonal size and the V and J genes are those of that table, whereas D and trimming came from the DNA. The sample consists of approximately 300,000 clones, about 82% of them appearing once. This clonotype originated in a woman aged 50 to 65 with acute or convalescent COVID-19. V and J are TRBV2 and TRBJ1-5; D is perhaps TRBD1 (5 bases). Source material: peripheral blood. The CDR3 reads CASRTDLQPQHF. The CDR3 DNA follows: TGTGCCAGCAGGACAGATCTTCAGCCCCAGCATTTT.